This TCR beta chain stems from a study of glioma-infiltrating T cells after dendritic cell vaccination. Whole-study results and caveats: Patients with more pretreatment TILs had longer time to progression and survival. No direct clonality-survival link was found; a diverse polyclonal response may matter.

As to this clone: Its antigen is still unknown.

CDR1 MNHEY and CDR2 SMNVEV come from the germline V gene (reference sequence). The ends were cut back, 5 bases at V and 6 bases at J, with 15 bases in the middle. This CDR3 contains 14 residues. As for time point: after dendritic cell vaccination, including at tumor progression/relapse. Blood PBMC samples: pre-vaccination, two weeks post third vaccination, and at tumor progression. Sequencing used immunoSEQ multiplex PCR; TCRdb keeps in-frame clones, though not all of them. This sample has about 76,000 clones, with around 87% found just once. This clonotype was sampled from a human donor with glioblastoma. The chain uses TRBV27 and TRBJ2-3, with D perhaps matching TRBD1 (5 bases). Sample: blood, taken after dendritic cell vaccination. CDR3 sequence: CASSPRTKGDTQYF. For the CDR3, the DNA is TGTGCCAGCAGTCCCCGGACAAAAGGGGATACGCAGTATTTT.